These T cell receptor beta chains were read from a single sample in a study of shared clonotypes between healthy human individuals. This table comes from immunoSEQ multiplex PCR, and its TCRdb copy is limited to in-frame clones, with some not included. The sample includes 2 million to 2.5 million clones, approximately 94% of them seen just once. The sequenced material came from naive CD4+ T cells sorted from blood. These TCRs come from a man between 18 and 35 years old in good health. CDR3s include the opening cysteine and the closing phenylalanine or tryptophan. The D gene is left open where the match is weak. Rows may omit the clone size; those that give it use once, few, many or a size class.

len: 14
d_gene: TRBD1
j_gene: TRBJ1-3
abundance: .
v_gene: TRBV7-3
CDR3aa: CASSQGVSGNTIYF
CDR3nt: TGTGCCAGCAGCCAGGGGGTTTCTGGAAACACCATATATTTT

len: 13
d_gene: .
j_gene: TRBJ1-2
abundance: .
v_gene: TRBV10-3
CDR3aa: CAISETGFVGYTF
CDR3nt: TGTGCCATCAGTGAGACAGGGTTTGTTGGCTACACCTTC

len: 12
d_gene: .
j_gene: TRBJ2-5
abundance: once
v_gene: TRBV6-1
CDR3aa: CASWAATQTQYF
CDR3nt: TGTGCCAGCTGGGCAGCAACACAGACCCAGTACTTC

len: 13
d_gene: .
j_gene: TRBJ2-5
abundance: .
v_gene: TRBV5-1
CDR3aa: CASSLARGETQYF
CDR3nt: TGCGCCAGCAGCTTAGCCAGAGGCGAGACCCAGTACTTC

len: 14
d_gene: TRBD2
j_gene: TRBJ2-1
abundance: .
v_gene: TRBV6-5
CDR3aa: CASSYRTRYDEQFF
CDR3nt: TGTGCCAGCAGTTACAGGACTAGGTACGATGAGCAGTTCTTC

len: 14
d_gene: .
j_gene: TRBJ2-3
abundance: .
v_gene: TRBV5-1
CDR3aa: CASSLGGGAVTQYF
CDR3nt: TGCGCCAGCAGCTTGGGTGGGGGCGCGGTTACGCAGTATTTT

len: 13
d_gene: .
j_gene: TRBJ1-6
abundance: .
v_gene: TRBV30
CDR3aa: CAWSGGANSPLHF
CDR3nt: TGTGCCTGGAGCGGGGGCGCAAATTCACCCCTCCACTTT

len: 13
d_gene: .
j_gene: TRBJ1-5
abundance: .
v_gene: TRBV6-6
CDR3aa: CASSPTENEPQHF
CDR3nt: TGTGCCAGCAGCCCGACAGAGAATGAGCCCCAGCATTTT

len: 14
d_gene: .
j_gene: TRBJ1-2
abundance: .
v_gene: TRBV2
CDR3aa: CASRRAAQEGGYTF
CDR3nt: TGTGCCAGCAGACGGGCCGCACAAGAGGGGGGCTACACCTTC

len: 15
d_gene: TRBD1
j_gene: TRBJ1-1
abundance: .
v_gene: TRBV6-6
CDR3aa: CASRRQGAPNTEAFF
CDR3nt: TGTGCCAGCAGGAGACAGGGGGCCCCGAACACTGAAGCTTTCTTT

len: 16
d_gene: .
j_gene: TRBJ2-1
abundance: once
v_gene: TRBV7-2
CDR3aa: CASSLYAGNSRNEQFF
CDR3nt: TGTGCCAGCAGCTTATATGCTGGGAACTCTAGGAATGAGCAGTTCTTC

len: 15
d_gene: TRBD2
j_gene: TRBJ2-3
abundance: .
v_gene: TRBV30
CDR3aa: CAWRWGSGGADTQYF
CDR3nt: TGTGCCTGGAGATGGGGTAGCGGGGGGGCGGATACGCAGTATTTT

len: 17
d_gene: TRBD2
j_gene: TRBJ2-3
abundance: .
v_gene: TRBV9
CDR3aa: CASSVSSGGHSTDTQYF
CDR3nt: TGTGCCAGCAGCGTCTCTAGCGGGGGGCATAGCACAGATACGCAGTATTTT

len: 15
d_gene: .
j_gene: TRBJ2-5
abundance: .
v_gene: TRBV4-1
CDR3aa: CASSQERTIKGTQYF
CDR3nt: TGCGCCAGCAGCCAAGAAAGAACGATAAAGGGGACCCAGTACTTC

len: 15
d_gene: TRBD2
j_gene: TRBJ2-1
abundance: .
v_gene: TRBV27
CDR3aa: CASSTGTSGFYEQFF
CDR3nt: TGTGCCAGCAGCACCGGGACTAGCGGTTTCTATGAGCAGTTCTTC

len: 16
d_gene: TRBD1
j_gene: TRBJ1-5
abundance: .
v_gene: TRBV19
CDR3aa: CASSTAGTGTGQPQHF
CDR3nt: TGTGCCAGTAGTACGGCCGGGACAGGGACAGGTCAGCCCCAGCATTTT

len: 15
d_gene: .
j_gene: TRBJ2-7
abundance: .
v_gene: TRBV13
CDR3aa: CASSLDGQCAYEQYF
CDR3nt: TGTGCCAGCAGCTTAGACGGACAGTGTGCCTACGAGCAGTACTTC

len: 14
d_gene: TRBD1
j_gene: TRBJ1-5
abundance: .
v_gene: TRBV5-1
CDR3aa: CASSFRGDNQPQHF
CDR3nt: TGCGCCAGCAGCTTCAGGGGGGACAATCAGCCCCAGCATTTT

len: 16
d_gene: .
j_gene: TRBJ2-1
abundance: .
v_gene: TRBV10-3
CDR3aa: CAISGPPTSKGNEQFF
CDR3nt: TGTGCCATCAGTGGCCCCCCGACCAGCAAGGGCAATGAGCAGTTCTTC

len: 14
d_gene: .
j_gene: TRBJ1-4
abundance: .
v_gene: TRBV2
CDR3aa: CASSRLGSKEKLFF
CDR3nt: TGTGCCAGCAGTCGCCTGGGGTCTAAAGAAAAACTGTTTTTT

len: 15
d_gene: TRBD2
j_gene: TRBJ2-7
abundance: .
v_gene: TRBV7-8
CDR3aa: CASSRISGGSYEQYF
CDR3nt: TGTGCCAGCAGTCGCATTAGCGGGGGCTCCTACGAGCAGTACTTC

len: 16
d_gene: TRBD2
j_gene: TRBJ2-3
abundance: .
v_gene: TRBV9
CDR3aa: CASSAAGVLPTDTQYF
CDR3nt: TGTGCCAGCAGCGCCGCGGGGGTGCTGCCCACAGATACGCAGTATTTT

len: 13
d_gene: .
j_gene: TRBJ1-1
abundance: .
v_gene: TRBV7-3
CDR3aa: CASSMDLNTEAFF
CDR3nt: TGTGCCAGCAGCATGGACCTGAACACTGAAGCTTTCTTT

len: 14
d_gene: .
j_gene: TRBJ2-6
abundance: .
v_gene: TRBV19
CDR3aa: CASNRASGANVLTF
CDR3nt: TGTGCCAGTAACAGGGCCTCTGGGGCCAACGTCCTGACTTTC

len: 15
d_gene: TRBD1
j_gene: TRBJ1-3
abundance: .
v_gene: TRBV6-6
CDR3aa: CASSTRDRAGNTIYF
CDR3nt: TGTGCCAGCAGTACCCGGGACAGGGCTGGAAACACCATATATTTT

len: 14
d_gene: .
j_gene: TRBJ1-5
abundance: .
v_gene: TRBV19
CDR3aa: CASSIQGGNQPQHF
CDR3nt: TGTGCCAGTAGTATACAGGGTGGTAATCAGCCCCAGCATTTT

len: 15
d_gene: TRBD1
j_gene: TRBJ1-1
abundance: .
v_gene: TRBV11-2
CDR3aa: CASSIRTGGNTEAFF
CDR3nt: TGTGCCAGCAGTATCCGGACAGGGGGGAACACTGAAGCTTTCTTT

len: 16
d_gene: .
j_gene: TRBJ2-3
abundance: .
v_gene: TRBV6-5
CDR3aa: CASSYSVWPNSDTQYF
CDR3nt: TGTGCCAGCAGTTACTCGGTTTGGCCGAACTCGGATACGCAGTATTTT

len: 15
d_gene: .
j_gene: TRBJ1-3
abundance: .
v_gene: TRBV19
CDR3aa: CASSTLAVTGNTIYF
CDR3nt: TGTGCCAGTAGTACCCTCGCGGTGACAGGAAACACCATATATTTT

len: 14
d_gene: .
j_gene: TRBJ2-2
abundance: .
v_gene: TRBV2
CDR3aa: CASSTGKGTGELFF
CDR3nt: TGTGCCAGCAGTACGGGGAAGGGAACCGGGGAGCTGTTTTTT

len: 17
d_gene: TRBD2
j_gene: TRBJ2-2
abundance: once
v_gene: TRBV7-9
CDR3aa: CASSRTSGGTNTGELFF
CDR3nt: TGTGCCAGCAGCCGGACTAGCGGGGGGACCAACACCGGGGAGCTGTTTTTT

len: 16
d_gene: TRBD1
j_gene: TRBJ2-7
abundance: .
v_gene: TRBV19
CDR3aa: CASSIASGQGVYEQYF
CDR3nt: TGTGCCAGTAGTATAGCTTCGGGACAGGGCGTTTACGAGCAGTACTTC

len: 13
d_gene: .
j_gene: TRBJ2-2
abundance: .
v_gene: TRBV5-1
CDR3aa: CASSSTVPGELFF
CDR3nt: TGCGCCAGCAGCTCGACAGTTCCCGGGGAGCTGTTTTTT

len: 18
d_gene: TRBD1
j_gene: TRBJ1-5
abundance: .
v_gene: TRBV19
CDR3aa: CASSIGQGGLLSNQPQHF
CDR3nt: TGTGCCAGTAGTATCGGACAGGGTGGTCTGTTGAGCAATCAGCCCCAGCATTTT

len: 15
d_gene: TRBD1
j_gene: TRBJ1-1
abundance: .
v_gene: TRBV10-3
CDR3aa: CAIREDRGRNTEAFF
CDR3nt: TGTGCCATCAGGGAGGACAGGGGCCGCAACACTGAAGCTTTCTTT

len: 15
d_gene: TRBD2
j_gene: TRBJ2-1
abundance: .
v_gene: TRBV5-4
CDR3aa: CASSATSGNYNEQFF
CDR3nt: TGTGCCAGCAGCGCTACTAGCGGGAACTACAATGAGCAGTTCTTC

len: 12
d_gene: .
j_gene: TRBJ2-1
abundance: .
v_gene: TRBV5-1
CDR3aa: CASSLGGSEQFF
CDR3nt: TGCGCCAGCAGCTTGGGTGGCAGTGAGCAGTTCTTC

len: 19
d_gene: TRBD1
j_gene: TRBJ1-1
abundance: .
v_gene: TRBV19
CDR3aa: CASIQVSGQGERPNTEAFF
CDR3nt: TGTGCCAGTATCCAAGTATCGGGACAGGGAGAACGGCCGAACACTGAAGCTTTCTTT

len: 15
d_gene: .
j_gene: TRBJ1-5
abundance: .
v_gene: TRBV5-5
CDR3aa: CASSLEGLGNQPQHF
CDR3nt: TGTGCCAGCAGCTTGGAGGGATTGGGAAATCAGCCCCAGCATTTT

len: 16
d_gene: .
j_gene: TRBJ1-5
abundance: .
v_gene: TRBV19
CDR3aa: CASSIHSSGLDQPQHF
CDR3nt: TGTGCCAGTAGTATACACTCCTCAGGTTTGGATCAGCCCCAGCATTTT

len: 14
d_gene: TRBD1
j_gene: TRBJ2-7
abundance: .
v_gene: TRBV6-5
CDR3aa: CASKQGTGSYEQYF
CDR3nt: TGTGCCAGCAAACAGGGGACAGGGTCCTACGAGCAGTACTTC

len: 15
d_gene: .
j_gene: TRBJ1-2
abundance: .
v_gene: TRBV19
CDR3aa: CASSIVPRQGNGYTF
CDR3nt: TGTGCCAGTAGTATAGTTCCCCGGCAGGGGAATGGCTACACCTTC